The rows below give T cell receptor beta chains drawn from one sample of a study of somatic mutations in cytotoxic T cells in rheumatoid arthritis. Sequenced by immunoSEQ multiplex PCR; TCRdb stores in-frame clones only, minus some. The profile shows 10,000 to 15,000 clones, approximately 84% of them singletons. The sample comprised CD8+ T cells sorted from blood. The receptors come from an adult with rheumatoid arthritis. Each CDR3 is given with its conserved first and last residue. A D gene is named only where the DNA matches it firmly. Not every row has a clone size; where given, it reads once, few, many or a size class.

J | size | V | D | CDR3 | DNA
TRBJ2-1 | . | TRBV9 | . | CASSKSGRPTWDEQFF | TGTGCCAGCAGCAAATCGGGACGTCCGACGTGGGATGAGCAGTTCTTC
TRBJ2-2 | once | TRBV10-2 | . | CASSPSANTGELFF | TGCGCCAGCTCCCCCTCTGCGAACACCGGGGAGCTGTTTTTT
TRBJ1-2 | . | TRBV13 | TRBD1 | CASRSQGNYGYTF | TGTGCCAGCAGGTCACAGGGGAACTATGGCTACACCTTC
TRBJ2-7 | few | TRBV29-1 | TRBD2 | CSVDMSSGKIF | TGCAGCGTTGACATGTCTAGCGGGAAGATCTTC
TRBJ1-1 | . | TRBV15 | TRBD1 | CATSRGRGDEAFF | TGTGCCACCAGCAGAGGCAGGGGGGATGAAGCTTTCTTT
TRBJ2-7 | . | TRBV10-2 | . | CASTAGLLSYEQYF | TGCGCCAGCACCGCGGGACTCCTCTCGTACGAGCAGTACTTC
TRBJ2-1 | . | TRBV27 | TRBD1 | CASTTQGPFLGSYNEQFF | TGTGCCAGCACCACACAGGGGCCCTTCTTAGGCTCCTACAATGAGCAGTTCTTC
TRBJ2-5 | . | TRBV9 | TRBD2 | CASSEAGGLETQYF | TGTGCCAGCAGCGAAGCGGGAGGGCTGGAGACCCAGTACTTC
TRBJ2-1 | . | TRBV7-9 | . | CASSSLRNEQFF | TGTGCCAGCAGCTCACTACGTAATGAGCAGTTCTTC
TRBJ1-1 | . | TRBV7-9 | . | CASSTGNTEAFF | TGTGCCAGCAGCACTGGGAACACTGAAGCTTTCTTT
TRBJ1-1 | . | TRBV27 | . | CASSLQRGGTEAFF | TGTGCCAGCAGTTTACAGAGGGGGGGCACTGAAGCTTTCTTT
TRBJ2-1 | once | TRBV19 | TRBD1 | CASRDRGYGHEQFF | TGTGCCAGTAGAGACAGGGGATACGGGCATGAGCAGTTCTTC
TRBJ2-6 | few | TRBV6-1 | . | CASSEDNSGANVLTF | TGTGCCAGCAGTGAAGACAACTCTGGGGCCAACGTCCTGACTTTC
TRBJ2-1 | . | TRBV19 | . | CASSMGLNNEQFF | TGTGCCAGTAGTATGGGATTAAACAATGAGCAGTTCTTC
TRBJ1-2 | . | TRBV4-1 | . | CASSHPVIGQYGYTF | TGCGCCAGCAGCCACCCGGTTATCGGACAGTATGGCTACACCTTC
TRBJ2-1 | . | TRBV28 | TRBD2 | CASSAPGLYDNEQFF | TGTGCCAGCAGTGCCCCGGGACTATACGACAATGAGCAGTTCTTC
TRBJ2-1 | . | TRBV7-9 | . | CASSFASGEQFF | TGTGCCAGCAGCTTCGCCAGCGGTGAGCAGTTCTTC
TRBJ2-3 | . | TRBV6-1 | TRBD1 | CASSEKAGGADTQYF | TGTGCCAGCAGTGAAAAGGCAGGGGGCGCAGATACGCAGTATTTT
TRBJ2-3 | once | TRBV11-2 | . | CASSLGLGADTQYF | TGTGCCAGCAGCTTAGGGCTAGGGGCAGATACGCAGTATTTT
TRBJ1-3 | few | TRBV27 | TRBD1 | CASSLSARGQNTIYF | TGTGCCAGCAGTTTAAGCGCCAGGGGGCAAAACACCATATATTTT
TRBJ1-1 | few | TRBV4-1 | . | CASSQVESPEAFF | TGCGCCAGCAGCCAAGTGGAAAGCCCCGAAGCTTTCTTT
TRBJ1-1 | . | TRBV29-1 | . | CSAKDGFEAFF | TGCAGCGCCAAGGACGGTTTTGAAGCTTTCTTT
TRBJ1-2 | . | TRBV5-1 | . | CASSLEVSYGYTF | TGCGCCAGCAGCTTGGAGGTCTCCTATGGCTACACCTTC
TRBJ2-7 | once | TRBV27 | . | CASSLHGAAASYEQYF | TGTGCCAGCAGCCTTCACGGAGCGGCGGCATCCTACGAGCAGTACTTC
TRBJ1-1 | . | TRBV6-5 | . | CASSLGSHTEAFF | TGTGCCAGCAGTTTGGGTTCCCACACTGAAGCTTTCTTT
TRBJ1-2 | once | TRBV5-1 | . | CASSPRDGSFWGYTF | TGCGCCAGCAGCCCCAGGGACGGGAGCTTCTGGGGCTACACCTTC
TRBJ2-7 | few | TRBV7-6 | TRBD2 | CASSLIPGGSEQYF | TGTGCCAGCAGCTTAATTCCGGGAGGCTCCGAGCAGTACTTC
TRBJ2-7 | . | TRBV15 | . | CATSTPNEEQYF | TGTGCCACCAGCACCCCTAATGAAGAGCAGTACTTC
TRBJ1-2 | . | TRBV6-4 | TRBD1 | CASSEGVLQGGKYGYTF | TGTGCCAGCAGTGAAGGCGTATTACAGGGGGGAAAGTATGGCTACACCTTC
TRBJ2-1 | . | TRBV7-9 | . | CASSLNPGRNEQFF | TGTGCCAGCAGCTTAAACCCAGGCCGGAATGAGCAGTTCTTC
TRBJ1-5 | . | TRBV28 | . | CASSFRSRGGNQPQHF | TGTGCCAGCAGTTTCCGTAGTCGGGGCGGCAATCAGCCCCAGCATTTT
TRBJ2-7 | few | TRBV15 | . | CATSRDNEGSGEQYF | TGTGCCACCAGCAGAGATAATGAAGGGTCCGGCGAGCAGTACTTC
TRBJ1-1 | few | TRBV30 | . | CACLPGTEAFF | TGTGCCTGTTTACCCGGCACTGAAGCTTTCTTT
TRBJ2-7 | . | TRBV6-5 | . | CASSYSVGPEQYF | TGTGCCAGCAGTTACTCGGTTGGCCCCGAGCAGTACTTC
TRBJ2-2 | . | TRBV6-1 | . | CASQGGAHTGELFF | TGTGCCAGCCAAGGGGGGGCGCACACCGGGGAGCTGTTTTTT
TRBJ2-1 | . | TRBV7-3 | . | CASSSRGGIYNEQFF | TGTGCCAGCAGCTCCAGAGGAGGGATTTACAATGAGCAGTTCTTC
TRBJ1-5 | . | TRBV27 | TRBD1 | CASSLWGTDPYSNQPQHF | TGTGCCAGCAGTTTATGGGGGACAGACCCATATAGCAATCAGCCCCAGCATTTT
TRBJ2-5 | . | TRBV15 | . | CATSRDRGETQYF | TGTGCCACCAGCAGAGATAGAGGGGAGACCCAGTACTTC
TRBJ2-7 | few | TRBV6-1 | . | CASSERLSDSSYEQYF | TGTGCCAGCAGTGAACGGCTGTCAGATAGCTCCTACGAGCAGTACTTC
TRBJ2-7 | . | TRBV7-3 | . | CASSLDSAGSYEQYF | TGTGCCAGCAGCTTAGACTCGGCAGGGTCCTACGAGCAGTACTTC
TRBJ2-3 | . | TRBV11-2 | TRBD1 | CASSWLGQGGTDTQYF | TGTGCCAGCAGCTGGCTGGGACAGGGAGGAACAGATACGCAGTATTTT
TRBJ1-6 | once | TRBV4-1 | . | CASSKTGQTVNSPLHF | TGCGCCAGCAGCAAGACAGGACAGACGGTTAATTCACCCCTCCACTTT
TRBJ2-7 | . | TRBV19 | . | CASSPGRSIVEQYF | TGTGCCAGTAGCCCAGGGAGGAGTATTGTCGAGCAGTACTTC
TRBJ1-1 | few | TRBV19 | . | CASSIGGGTEAFF | TGTGCCAGTAGTATAGGCGGGGGAACTGAAGCTTTCTTT
TRBJ2-2 | . | TRBV9 | TRBD2 | CASSGTSGNTGELFF | TGTGCCAGCAGTGGGACTAGCGGGAACACCGGGGAGCTGTTTTTT
TRBJ2-7 | . | TRBV27 | . | CASSSSTASYEQYF | TGTGCCAGCAGTTCATCGACAGCTTCCTACGAGCAGTACTTC
TRBJ1-2 | . | TRBV6-6 | . | CASSHSPNYGYTF | TGTGCCAGCAGTCACAGTCCTAACTATGGCTACACCTTC
TRBJ2-3 | . | TRBV5-4 | . | CASSLAGTDTQYF | TGTGCCAGCAGCTTGGCCGGCACAGATACGCAGTATTTT
TRBJ2-2 | . | TRBV5-4 | TRBD2 | CASSFLERGNTGELFF | TGTGCCAGCAGCTTTTTGGAGCGGGGGAACACCGGGGAGCTGTTTTTT
TRBJ2-2 | few | TRBV7-8 | . | CASSNDPRGTNTGELFF | TGTGCCAGCAGCAACGATCCCCGCGGGACAAACACCGGGGAGCTGTTTTTT
TRBJ2-3 | . | TRBV9 | TRBD1 | CASSVTGDEDTQYF | TGTGCCAGCAGCGTAACAGGGGATGAAGATACGCAGTATTTT
TRBJ2-1 | few | TRBV19 | TRBD1 | CASADRGSANEQFF | TGTGCCAGTGCCGACAGGGGAAGTGCCAATGAGCAGTTCTTC
TRBJ2-5 | . | TRBV5-4 | TRBD2 | CASSLLAGGVETQYF | TGTGCCAGCAGCTTGCTAGCGGGAGGCGTGGAGACCCAGTACTTC
TRBJ2-1 | . | TRBV29-1 | . | CSVVRGIYNEQFF | TGCAGCGTTGTTCGCGGGATCTACAATGAGCAGTTCTTC
TRBJ1-1 | . | TRBV7-3 | . | CASSLTGGNTEAFF | TGTGCCAGCAGCTTAACTGGGGGGAACACTGAAGCTTTCTTT
TRBJ2-7 | . | TRBV11-2 | . | CASSPPPSDPFYEQYF | TGTGCCAGCAGCCCCCCCCCTAGCGACCCCTTCTACGAGCAGTACTTC
TRBJ1-1 | few | TRBV19 | . | CASSIFGEVNTEAFF | TGTGCCAGTAGTATTTTCGGGGAAGTGAACACTGAAGCTTTCTTT
TRBJ2-7 | . | TRBV4-1 | . | CASSQEGSVSYEQYF | TGCGCCAGCAGCCAAGAGGGGAGCGTATCCTACGAGCAGTACTTC
TRBJ2-1 | . | TRBV5-4 | . | CASSPLSESSYNEQFF | TGTGCCAGCAGCCCCCTGAGCGAGAGCTCCTACAATGAGCAGTTCTTC